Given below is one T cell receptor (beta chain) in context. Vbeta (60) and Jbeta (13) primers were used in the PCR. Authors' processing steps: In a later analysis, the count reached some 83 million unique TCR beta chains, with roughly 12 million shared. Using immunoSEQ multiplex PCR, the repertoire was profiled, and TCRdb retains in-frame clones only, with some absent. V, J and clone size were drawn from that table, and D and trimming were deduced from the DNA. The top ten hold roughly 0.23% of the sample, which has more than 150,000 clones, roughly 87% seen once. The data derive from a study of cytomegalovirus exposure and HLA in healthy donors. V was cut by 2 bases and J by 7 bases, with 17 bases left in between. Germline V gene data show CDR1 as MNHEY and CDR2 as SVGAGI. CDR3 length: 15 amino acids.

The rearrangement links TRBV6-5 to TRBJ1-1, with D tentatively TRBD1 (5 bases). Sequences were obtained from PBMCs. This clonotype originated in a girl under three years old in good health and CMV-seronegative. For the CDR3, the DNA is TGTGCCAGCAGTTACGGAGGAGGGGCAGGTATTGAAGCTTTCTTT. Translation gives CASSYGGGAGIEAFF.